This passage covers 16 T cell receptor beta chains from one sample sequenced in a study of CD8 T cells in ankylosing spondylitis. TCRdb fed the 5' RACE reads into MiXCR, producing one record per CDR3 protein. The data show approximately 260,000 distinct CDR3 sequences, with 8% to 9.5% seen just once and about 6.5% held by the top ten. Sequenced input: blood, either unsorted or a sorted T cell fraction (not recorded which). These receptors all stem from a male donor with ankylosing spondylitis or in good health (not recorded which).

The V and J genes are TRBV3-1 and TRBJ2-7, with D uncertain. The CDR3 totals 12 residues. The germline V gene encodes CDR1 LGHDT and CDR2 YNNKEL (reference sequence). V gave up 2 bases and J gave up 3 bases, with 5 bases separating them. In DNA, the CDR3 is TGTGCCAGCAGCCAAACCGGCTACGAGCAGTACTTC. Translation gives CASSQTGYEQYF.

A few counts support this clonotype. The chain couples TRBV19 to TRBJ1-5; D unclear. CDR3 size: 14 residues. CDR1 and CDR2 from the germline V gene are LNHDA and SQIVND (reference sequence). The V end lost 3 bases, the J end lost 4 bases, and 10 bases lay between the germline ends. The CDR3 DNA follows: TGTGCCAGTAGTATTCGGCCGGGTAATCAGCCCCAGCATTTT. This codes for CASSIRPGNQPQHF.

With respect to this clonotype: A much larger clone sits a single nucleotide away, making a read error possible. V and J are TRBV18 and TRBJ1-1; 10 bases align to TRBD1. Trimming at V came to 8 bases and at J to 5 bases, leaving 8 bases not matched to a gene. The germline V gene has CDR1 KGHSH and CDR2 LQKENI. The CDR3 is 14 amino acids. The CDR3: CASTRDRGLTEAFF. In DNA form, the CDR3 reads TGTGCCAGCACCCGGGACAGGGGCTTGACTGAAGCTTTCTTT.

Points on this clonotype: Possible read error: a much larger clone is one base away. The CDR3 here is CASSLTRGGSEQYF. As DNA, the CDR3 is TGTGCCAGCAGCCTTACAAGGGGAGGAAGCGAGCAGTACTTC. The chain joins TRBV3-1 to TRBJ2-7; a possible D gene is TRBD2 (6 bases). V was pared by 4 bases and J by 6 bases, with 16 bases between. Germline V gene data show CDR1 as LGHDT and CDR2 as YNNKEL (reference sequence). CDR3 length: 14 residues.

As regards this clonotype: Being one base from a much bigger clone, this may be a read error. The chain combines TRBV27 with TRBJ1-1; D is perhaps TRBD1 (6 bases). Germline loops: CDR1 MNHEY, CDR2 SMNVEV (reference sequence). The CDR3 spans 12 residues. In DNA, the CDR3 is TGTGCCGGCAGGACGACAGGCACTGAAGCTTTCTTT. Amino acid sequence: CAGRTTGTEAFF.

This clonotype was seen at least ten times. V usage is TRBV11-2 and J usage is TRBJ2-1; D remains ambiguous. V dropped 2 bases and J dropped 7 bases, with 0 bases sitting between them. This CDR3 has 10 amino acids. Germline CDR1 is SGHAT and CDR2 is FQNNGV. CDR3 amino acids: CASSLNEQFF. CDR3 nucleotide sequence: TGTGCCAGCAGCTTAAATGAGCAGTTCTTC.

This clonotype was seen repeatedly, ten times or more. The chain combines TRBV21-1 with TRBJ2-1; TRBD1 is taken as the D call from the table, unchecked against the DNA. TRBV21-1 is recorded as a pseudogene. CDR3 length: 15 amino acids. In DNA form, the CDR3 reads TGTGCCAGCAGCAAAGTCCCCCCGCCCGGCAATGAGCAGTTCTTC. Protein product: CASSKVPPPGNEQFF.

The sample holds many counts of this clonotype. The rearrangement joins TRBV6-2 or TRBV6-3 to TRBJ2-1; D tentatively fits TRBD1 or TRBD2 (5 bases each). The V and J ends lost 6 bases and 4 bases respectively, with 13 bases between them. There are 14 residues in the CDR3. The germline V gene encodes CDR1 MNHEY and CDR2 SVGEGT. The CDR3 region has the DNA TGTGCCAGCAGGCCACTGGGGGAGTACAATGAGCAGTTCTTC. It yields the protein CASRPLGEYNEQFF.

This clonotype came up many times. This chain links TRBV5-6 with TRBJ2-5, with 7 bases aligning to TRBD1. The CDR3 runs 17 residues. From germline, CDR1 is SGHDT and CDR2 YYEEEE. With V trimmed by 4 bases and J by 1 base, 13 bases remained unmatched. The CDR3 is CASSHSPGTAVQETQYF. In nucleotides, the CDR3 is TGTGCCAGCAGCCATAGTCCAGGGACAGCGGTCCAAGAGACCCAGTACTTC.

This clonotype has at least ten counts. The rearrangement joins TRBV7-8 to TRBJ2-3; a weak D match, TRBD2 (6 bases). The CDR3 length is 15 residues. V was clipped by 5 bases and J by 1 base, with 13 bases between them. CDR1 is SGHVS and CDR2 is FQNEAQ in the germline V gene. The CDR3 sequence: CASSHQGGGTDTQYF. The CDR3 DNA sequence: TGTGCCAGCAGCCACCAGGGCGGGGGCACAGATACGCAGTATTTT.

This clonotype has a count of ten or more. The genes are TRBV6-1 and TRBJ2-3; possibly TRBD1 for D (6 bases). Per germline, CDR1 MNHNS and CDR2 SASEGT. Trimming shortened V by 10 bases and J by 3 bases, and 17 bases separated the two germline ends. This CDR3 has 14 residues. CDR3 in DNA: TGTGCCACTCGGCCACAGGGCGGGACAGATACGCAGTATTTT. It codes for CATRPQGGTDTQYF.

Only a few counts were recorded for this clonotype. CDR3: CASSLGLAGGEQYF. The CDR3 region has the DNA TGTGCCAGCAGTTTAGGGCTAGCGGGGGGCGAGCAGTACTTC. The rearrangement links TRBV12-3 or TRBV12-4 to TRBJ2-7; TRBD2 aligns across 11 bases. The CDR3 is 14 residues long. V lost 1 base, J lost 6 bases, and 2 bases stayed unmatched.

This clonotype was detected many times. The chain carries TRBV5-5 and TRBJ2-3, with TRBD2 matching over 8 bases. The ends lost 1 base at V and 3 bases at J; junction bases unmatched: 7. The CDR3 has 16 amino acids. The germline V gene has CDR1 SGHKS and CDR2 YYEKEE (reference sequence). CDR3 amino acids: CASSLMQSGGTDTQYF. In DNA form, the CDR3 reads TGTGCCAGCAGCTTGATGCAAAGCGGGGGAACAGATACGCAGTATTTT.

This clonotype was observed a few times. The DNA of the CDR3 is TGTGCCTGGAGGCGGGAAGCGGGACGTGTGGCTAGCGGGAGCCGTGAGCAGTTCTTC. Residues: CAWRREAGRVASGSREQFF. This chain uses TRBV30 with TRBJ2-1; TRBD2 aligns across 10 bases. Germline V gives CDR1 GTSNPN, CDR2 SVGIG (reference sequence). The length of the CDR3 is 19 residues. The ends lost 3 bases at V and 9 bases at J; junction bases unmatched: 23.

This chain connects TRBV9 to TRBJ2-1, with TRBD1 as a possible D gene (6 bases). CDR1 SGDLS and CDR2 YYNGEE come from the germline V gene. The CDR3 spans 15 residues. Trimming took 2 bases from V and 4 from J, leaving 13 bases between them. CDR3 in amino acids: CASSVGTIGYNEQFF. CDR3 coding DNA: TGTGCCAGCAGCGTTGGGACAATCGGGTACAATGAGCAGTTCTTC. The entire variable domain, with the rest obtained from reference TRBV9 and TRBJ2-1, is as follows: DSGVTQTPKHLITATGQRVTLRCSPRSGDLSVYWYQQSLDQGLQFLIQYYNGEERAKGNILERFSAQQFPDLHSELNLSSLELGDSALYFCASSVGTIGYNEQFFGPGTRLTVL.

Ten or more counts support this clonotype. This chain joins TRBV5-1 and TRBJ2-1, with TRBD2 matching 8 bases. Unmatched junction bases numbered 12, after V lost 0 bases and J lost 10 bases. The germline gives CDR1 SGHRS, CDR2 YFSETQ. There are 16 residues in the CDR3. For the CDR3, the DNA is TGCGCCAGCAGCTTGGAGTCCGGGACTAGAAGTCGCGAGCAGTTCTTC. Amino acid sequence: CASSLESGTRSREQFF.